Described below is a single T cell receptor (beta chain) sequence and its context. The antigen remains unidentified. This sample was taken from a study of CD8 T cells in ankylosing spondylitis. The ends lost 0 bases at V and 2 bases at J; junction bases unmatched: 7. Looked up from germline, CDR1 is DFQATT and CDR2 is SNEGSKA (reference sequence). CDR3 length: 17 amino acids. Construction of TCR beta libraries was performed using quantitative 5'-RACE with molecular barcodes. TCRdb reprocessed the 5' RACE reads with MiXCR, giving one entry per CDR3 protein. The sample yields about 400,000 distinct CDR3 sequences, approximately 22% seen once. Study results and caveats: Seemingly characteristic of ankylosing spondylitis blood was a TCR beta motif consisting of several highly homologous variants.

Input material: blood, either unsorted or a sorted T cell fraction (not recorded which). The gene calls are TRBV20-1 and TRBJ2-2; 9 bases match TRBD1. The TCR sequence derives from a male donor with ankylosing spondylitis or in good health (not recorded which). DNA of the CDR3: TGCAGTGCTAGAGACCGGACAGGGGCGCTCAACACCGGGGAGCTGTTTTTT. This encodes CSARDRTGALNTGELFF.